This TCR beta chain came from a study of CD8 T cells in ankylosing spondylitis. Making use of molecular barcodes, quantitative 5'-RACE generated TCR beta libraries. Each CDR3 protein is one row after TCRdb ran MiXCR on the 5' RACE reads. Altogether around 890,000 distinct CDR3 sequences are present, approximately 12% being singletons, with the ten largest covering 0.51%. This CDR3 has 15 residues. V dropped 7 bases and J dropped 5; count of bases not matched to a gene: 10. Germline values: CDR1 WSHSY, CDR2 SAAADI. Study-level findings and limits: Researchers report that disease-linked clones proved CD8+ and relatively rare in peripheral blood. Some of these motif variants have turned up before, in reports on reactive arthritis synovial fluid and blood. Ankylosing spondylitis blood appeared to be characterized by a TCR beta motif of several highly homologous variants. Reports say disease-linked clones showed up significantly more in matched ankylosing spondylitis synovial fluid.

On this clonotype itself: The antigen is undetermined.

The source is a male donor with ankylosing spondylitis. The sequenced material came from blood, either unsorted or a sorted T cell fraction (not recorded which). The chain has TRBV10-2 and TRBJ1-1; 10 bases map to TRBD1. CDR3 sequence: CASIGLGQGRTEAFF. CDR3 bases: TGCGCCAGCATAGGGTTGGGACAGGGGAGGACTGAAGCTTTCTTT.